This is a list of T cell receptor beta chains from one sample in a study of T cell repertoires in cytomegalovirus infection. Their antigens remain unidentified. TCRdb recomputed calls from the reads with MiXCR, one row per CDR3 protein. This table holds approximately 1,000,000 distinct CDR3 sequences, 31% found once. Sequencing was performed on cultured CD8+ T cells from PBMCs, taken from culture after CMV antigen stimulation. The source is a human donor in good health (CMV status not recorded). Some clones in this sample may be carry-over from other donors' samples. Both conserved end residues are part of each CDR3. The D gene is left open where the match is weak. Size tells how often a clone was seen (once, few, many) or the class of an expanded clone, and some rows leave it out.

abundance	d_gene	j_gene	v_gene	CDR3nt	CDR3aa
NA	NA	TRBJ2-3	TRBV6-6	TGTGCCAGTCGGACCCCAGATACGCAGTATTTT	CASRTPDTQYF
NA	NA	TRBJ2-5	TRBV7-6	TGTGCCAGCAAAATTCACCCCATAGCGGAGACCCAGTACTTC	CASKIHPIAETQYF
NA	NA	TRBJ2-2	TRBV6-8	TGTGCCAGCAGTTATGCACCGACGAACACCGGGGAGCTGTTTTTT	CASSYAPTNTGELFF
few	TRBD2	TRBJ2-1	TRBV6-6	TGTGCCAGCAGTTACTCGAGGTTTGAGCGGGGCGGCGTTAATGAGCAGTTCTTC	CASSYSRFERGGVNEQFF
many	NA	TRBJ1-4	TRBV7-9	TGTGCCAGCAGCCCCGACTCCCCTTTAAAGGGTGATGAAAAACTGTTTTTT	CASSPDSPLKGDEKLFF
few	NA	TRBJ2-3	TRBV12-3/TRBV12-4	TGTGCCAGCAGGAAAGATACGCAGTATTTT	CASRKDTQYF
NA	TRBD2	TRBJ2-3	TRBV5-1	TGCGCCAGCAGCTTTGCAACATCCCGACTAGCGGGGACTAGCACAGATACGCAGTATTTT	CASSFATSRLAGTSTDTQYF
NA	TRBD2	TRBJ2-1	TRBV20-1	TGCAGTGCTAGAAGCGGGGGGGCCTGGGAGCAGTTCTTC	CSARSGGAWEQFF
NA	TRBD1	TRBJ2-7	TRBV10-3	TGTGCCATCAGTGAACCTGGGACAGTGGCTTCTTCGTCCTACGAGCAGTACTTC	CAISEPGTVASSSYEQYF
few	NA	TRBJ1-1	TRBV7-8	TGTGCCAGCAGCTTAGGCGTACGCCCTAACAGTAACACTGAAGCTTTCTTT	CASSLGVRPNSNTEAFF
NA	NA	TRBJ1-1	TRBV29-1	TGCAGCGTTGAGGGGCCGAACACTGAAGCTTTCTTT	CSVEGPNTEAFF
NA	NA	TRBJ2-2	TRBV6-5	TGTGCCAGCAGTTACTCTAAAGGTTTGACCGGGGAGCTGTTTTTT	CASSYSKGLTGELFF
NA	TRBD2	TRBJ2-1	TRBV19	TGTGCCAGTAGTTCCTTTTATAGCGGGGGCCCTTACAATGAGCAGTTCTTC	CASSSFYSGGPYNEQFF
NA	NA	TRBJ2-5	TRBV6-1	TGTGCCGCCAGGGACGAGATCTTCCAAGAGACCCAGTACTTC	CAARDEIFQETQYF
NA	NA	TRBJ1-4	TRBV19	TGTGCCAGTACTCCCCATGGAGGGAATGAAAAACTGTTTTTT	CASTPHGGNEKLFF
few	TRBD1	TRBJ1-1	TRBV11-2	TGTGCCAGCAGCATAACAGGGGGCGCACGGAACACTGAAGCTTTCTTT	CASSITGGARNTEAFF
few	NA	TRBJ2-3	TRBV6-2/TRBV6-3	TGTGCGGCGGGCAGTACGCAGTATTTT	CAAGSTQYF
NA	NA	TRBJ2-1	TRBV7-9	TGTGCCAGCAGCCTTTGGGACCGGCCCAATGAGCAGTTCTTC	CASSLWDRPNEQFF
NA	NA	TRBJ1-2	TRBV6-2/TRBV6-3	TGTGCCAGCACTCCGGTGGGGCCTAGCTATGGCTACACCTTC	CASTPVGPSYGYTF
few	NA	TRBJ2-1	TRBV20-1	TGCAGTGGGGGGGAGACGGTGAGCTCCTACAATGAGCAGTTCTTC	CSGGETVSSYNEQFF
NA	NA	TRBJ1-5	TRBV28	TGTGCCAGCAGTATTCGGGGATCCCAGCCCCAGCATTTT	CASSIRGSQPQHF
NA	NA	TRBJ2-5	TRBV7-8	TGTGCCAGCAGCGAGTGGGGGGGGCGGCAAGAGACCCAGTACTTC	CASSEWGGRQETQYF
few	TRBD1	TRBJ1-2	TRBV27	TGTGCCAGCAGTTTTGGGACAGGGTTCGGCTACACCTTC	CASSFGTGFGYTF
NA	TRBD2	TRBJ2-1	TRBV11-2	TGTGCCAGCAGCTTGGTCCAAGGGACTATTCGATATGAGCAGTTCTTC	CASSLVQGTIRYEQFF
NA	NA	TRBJ1-2	TRBV9	TGTGCCAGCAGTGTAAAAGCGGGACTCCGAAGGTATGGCTACACCTTC	CASSVKAGLRRYGYTF
few	TRBD1	TRBJ2-1	TRBV7-6	TGTGCCAGCAGCATCGGGACAGCTGAGCAGTTCTTC	CASSIGTAEQFF
once	NA	TRBJ2-7	TRBV12-3/TRBV12-4	TGTGCCAGCACCCTTGGCAGGGGACGCGAGCAGTACTTC	CASTLGRGREQYF
few	TRBD2	TRBJ2-7	TRBV7-6	TGTGCTAGCAGCTCCGGCGGGGGCGAGCAGTACTTC	CASSSGGGEQYF
NA	NA	TRBJ2-1	TRBV13	TGTGCCAGCAGCTTAGTCGGGGGTTCGGAGCAGTTCTTC	CASSLVGGSEQFF
few	TRBD2	TRBJ2-1	TRBV6-1	TGTGCCAGCGGTGGCGGGGGGGCAAATGAGCAGTTCTTC	CASGGGGANEQFF
NA	NA	TRBJ2-3	TRBV6-2/TRBV6-3	TGTGCCAGCAGTTACTTTGTCAGGGAAACCAGCACAGATACGCAGTATTTT	CASSYFVRETSTDTQYF
NA	NA	TRBJ2-7	TRBV11-2	TGTGCCAGCAGTCAAACCCAAAGGGACGGAGCTACGAATGAGCAGTACTTC	CASSQTQRDGATNEQYF
NA	NA	TRBJ2-7	TRBV7-9	TGTGCCAGCAGCTTAACGGGTTGGCAGGGCGCCTACGAGCAGTACTTC	CASSLTGWQGAYEQYF
few	NA	TRBJ1-1	TRBV28	TGTGCCAGCAGTTTCACCAGCACGAACACTGAAGCTTTCTTT	CASSFTSTNTEAFF
NA	TRBD1	TRBJ1-2	TRBV5-4	TGTGCCAGCACCGGACAGGAGTCTAACTATGGCTACACCTTC	CASTGQESNYGYTF
NA	NA	TRBJ1-1	TRBV7-6	TGTGCCAGCAGCTTAGTAAGTGGGAAAAGCCTCATGAACACTGAAGCTTTCTTT	CASSLVSGKSLMNTEAFF
NA	NA	TRBJ1-1	TRBV7-9	TGTGCCAGCAGCTTAACTGTCCCTGGGGGCTACATGAACACTGAAGCTTTCTTT	CASSLTVPGGYMNTEAFF
NA	TRBD2	TRBJ2-2	TRBV25-1	TGTGCCAGCAGTGATCCGGCGGGGGTCACCGGGGAGCTGTTTTTT	CASSDPAGVTGELFF
NA	TRBD2	TRBJ2-3	TRBV4-3	TGCGCCAGCAGCCAAGAGGCAGCGGGGGCGCCGGGAGATACGCAGTATTTT	CASSQEAAGAPGDTQYF
many	TRBD1	TRBJ1-1	TRBV7-9	TGTGCCAGCAGCTCAACCGGACAGGGTTTGGGGAACACTGAAGCTTTCTTT	CASSSTGQGLGNTEAFF
few	NA	TRBJ2-3	TRBV7-9	TGTGCCAGCAGCTTCTCAGGGACTGGGGATACGCAGTATTTT	CASSFSGTGDTQYF